Only a few counts were recorded for the clone carrying this T cell receptor beta chain. Clones were read by immunoSEQ multiplex PCR, and TCRdb kept only the in-frame ones, dropping some. Among fewer than 400,000 clones listed, 60% to 80% were seen once. Germline CDR1 is SGHRS and CDR2 is YFSETQ. The CDR3 has 14 amino acids. The V segment lost 2 bases and the J segment 5 bases; nucleotides outside the gene matches: 3. This record belongs to a study of cytotoxic CD8 clonotypes in ibrutinib-treated CLL. The material was PBMCs, obtained after 36 months of ibrutinib treatment. J is TRBJ1-1 and V is TRBV5-1, with TRBD1 matching 10 bases. This TCR was recovered from a human donor with chronic lymphocytic leukemia. CDR3 sequence reads: CASSFGQGETEAFF. DNA of the CDR3: TGCGCCAGCAGCTTTGGACAGGGGGAAACTGAAGCTTTCTTT.